This T cell receptor beta chain is from a study of monozygotic twins with inflammatory bowel disease. General observations from the study: TCRbeta diversity (inverse Simpson) was lower in IBD patients than in healthy co-twins.

Approximately 4,000 ng of total RNA went into each TCR library. The team made cDNA by running eight separate reactions for each sample. TCRdb re-called the 5' RACE reads and gives one entry per CDR3 protein, without DNA. Its listing shows approximately 340,000 distinct CDR3 sequences. Notes on this clonotype: Antigen unknown.

This CDR3 is built from 17 residues. Germline V gene lookup returns CDR1 MGHRA and CDR2 YSYEKL. Sequenced material: blood. The sequence derives from a human donor with ulcerative colitis or Crohn's disease, or a healthy co-twin of an affected twin (not recorded which). J is TRBJ2-2 and V is TRBV4-1; the D call of TRBD2 rests on TCRdb alone, since no DNA is present to check it. Here the CDR3 reads CASSQAAGGPRTGELFF.